The 30 T cell receptor beta chains listed next were all sequenced from one sample in a study of T cell responses to AZD1222 COVID-19 vaccine (dated by TCRdb to the early 2020s). Per the publication, the time point label means: baseline before first vaccination. The library was produced with the immunoSEQ multiplex PCR assay. TCRdb took this table from immuneACCESS and kept in-frame rearrangements with V and J called. Such tables lack part of the clones; where checked against another copy, unresolved V genes explain under half of the gap, and the rest is unexplained. This sample comprises some 120,000 clones, more than 70% of them detected only once. The ten largest clones capture approximately 4.2% of the sample. The source was peripheral blood, collected on day 0 of AZD1222 vaccination. The source is an adult in good health.

The chain is built from TRBV5-1 and TRBJ2-7; perhaps D is TRBD1 or TRBD2 (5 bases each). Germline CDR1 SGHRS, CDR2 YFSETQ. This CDR3 region has 14 residues. Between the trimmed V and J ends, which lost 5 bases and 3 bases, there was a span of 15 bases. In nucleotides, the CDR3 is TGCGCCAGCAGTTATAGTCAGGGAGACTACGAGCAGTACTTC. The encoded protein is CASSYSQGDYEQYF.

This clone came up once. Here the CDR3 reads CASSFTQGQETQYF. The CDR3 bases are TGTGCCAGCAGCTTTACACAGGGGCAAGAGACCCAGTACTTC. The chain links TRBV5-8 to TRBJ2-5, with 7 bases matching TRBD1. Looked up from germline, CDR1 is SGHTS and CDR2 is YDEGEE. CDR3 length: 14 amino acids. V dropped 2 bases and J dropped 2; count of bases not matched to a gene: 3.

The rearrangement uses TRBV9 and TRBJ2-1, with a possible D match to TRBD2 (6 bases). The ends were cut back, 3 bases at V and 5 bases at J, with 12 bases in the middle. Germline V gives CDR1 SGDLS, CDR2 YYNGEE. The CDR3 runs 14 residues. This CDR3 is CASSGDFRNNEQFF. The CDR3 DNA reads TGTGCCAGCAGCGGGGACTTTCGAAACAATGAGCAGTTCTTC.

For this clone: The junction departs from the called germline gene at one end, perhaps through a read error. CDR3 DNA: TGCGCCAGCAAGCTGACAAGGAACGGTTTT. Encoded protein: CASKLTRNGF. The chain is built from TRBV10-1 and TRBJ1-6, with unresolved D. The germline V gene has CDR1 WNHNN and CDR2 SYGVQD (reference sequence). The CDR3 runs 10 residues.

The chain carries TRBV28 and TRBJ1-4, with a weak D call TRBD1 (5 bases). Germline lookup yields CDR1 MDHEN and CDR2 SYDVKM. The V end lost 7 bases, the J end lost 5 bases, and 29 bases lay between the germline ends. The CDR3 consists of 19 residues. The DNA of the CDR3 is TGTGCCAGCATACCTGTAAATTTGAGGGGCCGAGGACCCAATGAAAAACTGTTTTTT. Amino acid sequence: CASIPVNLRGRGPNEKLFF. The entire variable domain, with the rest obtained from reference TRBV28 and TRBJ1-4, is as follows: DVKVTQSSRYLVKRTGEKVFLECVQDMDHENMFWYRQDPGLGLRLIYFSYDVKMKEKGDIPEGYSVSREKKERFSLILESASTNQTSMYLCASIPVNLRGRGPNEKLFFGSGTQLSVL.

This chain links TRBV5-1 with TRBJ2-1, with D perhaps TRBD2 (6 bases). Germline values: CDR1 SGHRS, CDR2 YFSETQ. This CDR3 region has 13 residues. V was shortened by 0 bases and J by 8 bases, with 9 bases between the two germline ends. This chain's CDR3 is CASSLGAGYEQFF. CDR3 nucleotide sequence: TGCGCCAGCAGCTTGGGGGCGGGGTATGAGCAGTTCTTC.

The rearrangement links TRBV5-1 to TRBJ2-3; D gene unclear. The CDR3 is 13 residues long. Germline lookup yields CDR1 SGHRS and CDR2 YFSETQ. Trimming shortened V by 0 bases and J by 0 bases, and 2 bases separated the two germline ends. The CDR3 sequence is CASSLGSTDTQYF. CDR3 bases: TGCGCCAGCAGCTTGGGAAGCACAGATACGCAGTATTTT.

The chain links TRBV2 to TRBJ1-3; no clear D. CDR3 length: 14 residues. Germline V CDR1 and CDR2: SNHLY, FYNNEI. Trimming stripped 8 bases from V and 0 bases from J, with 11 bases between. The DNA of the CDR3 is TGTGCCAGCTCCGAAGGCAACTCTGGAAACACCATATATTTT. Translation gives CASSEGNSGNTIYF.

The V and J genes are TRBV7-2 and TRBJ2-7, with TRBD2 matching over 7 bases. There are 13 residues in the CDR3. J gave up 6 bases and V 1 base, and 3 bases lay outside the gene matches. Germline lookup yields CDR1 SGHTA and CDR2 FQGNSA. The CDR3 coding sequence is TGTGCCAGCAGCTTAGGTAGGGAGGGCGAGCAGTACTTC. Translated, it gives CASSLGREGEQYF. The complete variable domain, with remaining parts taken from reference TRBV7-2 and TRBJ2-7, reads GAGVSQSPSNKVTEKGKDVELRCDPISGHTALYWYRQSLGQGLEFLIYFQGNSAPDKSGLPSDRFSAERTGGSVSTLTIQRTQQEDSAVYLCASSLGREGEQYFGPGTRLTVT.

This chain uses TRBV11-2 with TRBJ2-3; 8 positions agree with TRBD1. CDR3 length equals 15 residues. The V and J ends lost 1 base and 14 bases, in that order; junction bases with no gene match: 14. Looked up from germline, CDR1 is SGHAT and CDR2 is FQNNGV. The CDR3 spells CASSLAGRGPGQTYF. CDR3 nucleotide sequence: TGTGCCAGCAGCTTAGCGGGCAGGGGGCCGGGACAAACGTATTTT.

The rearrangement uses TRBV30 and TRBJ2-5; 7 bases agree with TRBD2. The CDR3 is 18 amino acids. Trimming removed 2 bases from V and 6 bases from J; junction bases left unmatched: 21. Germline-derived CDR1 and CDR2 are GTSNPN and SVGIG (reference sequence). As DNA, the CDR3 is TGTGCCTGGAGTCGACTAGCCCGGGAGGCTGCCCTGGTACAGACCCAGTACTTC. This codes for CAWSRLAREAALVQTQYF.

V gene TRBV24-1 combines with J gene TRBJ2-1; 13 nucleotides line up with TRBD2. CDR3 length equals 15 residues. Germline V gives CDR1 KGHDR, CDR2 SFDVKD. The ends lost 9 bases at V and 6 bases at J; junction bases unmatched: 7. The CDR3 spells CATGGTSGAINEQFF. The DNA of the CDR3 is TGTGCCACCGGGGGGACTAGCGGGGCGATCAATGAGCAGTTCTTC.

With regard to this clone: The sample carries other DNA sequences with the same CDR3. V gene TRBV5-1 combines with J gene TRBJ1-1; TRBD1 aligns across 7 bases. J was trimmed by 3 bases and V by 4 bases; bases with no gene match: 3. The CDR3 extends over 13 amino acids. Germline loops: CDR1 SGHRS, CDR2 YFSETQ. This chain's CDR3 is CASSTQGDTEAFF. The CDR3 nucleotides are TGCGCCAGCAGCACTCAGGGGGACACTGAAGCTTTCTTT. Full variable domain (rest looked up from reference TRBV5-1 and TRBJ1-1): KAGVTQTPRYLIKTRGQQVTLSCSPISGHRSVSWYQQTPGQGLQFLFEYFSETQRNKGNFPGRFSGRQFSNSRSEMNVSTLELGDSALYLCASSTQGDTEAFFGQGTRLTVV.

This sequence joins TRBV24-1 and TRBJ2-1; 11 bases align to TRBD2. Germline V lookup: CDR1 KGHDR, CDR2 SFDVKD. The CDR3 length is 16 residues. Trimming cost V 1 base and J 7 bases; bases outside gene matches: 5. The CDR3 region is CATSDFTSGSENEQFF. In DNA form, the CDR3 reads TGTGCCACCAGTGATTTTACTAGCGGGAGCGAGAATGAGCAGTTCTTC.

V usage is TRBV4-1 and J usage is TRBJ1-4, with 7 bases aligning to TRBD1. Losses at the gene ends were 4 bases for V and 2 bases for J; bases not matched to a gene: 4. The length of the CDR3 is 15 residues. The germline V gene encodes CDR1 MGHRA and CDR2 YSYEKL. The CDR3 DNA follows: TGCGCCAGCAGCCTACAGGGGCTCACTAATGAAAAACTGTTTTTT. Amino acids: CASSLQGLTNEKLFF.

The chain joins TRBV7-9 to TRBJ1-5, with D possibly matching TRBD1 (5 bases). This CDR3 comprises 15 residues. Germline CDR1 SEHNR, CDR2 FQNEAQ (reference sequence). V was pared by 5 bases and J by 6 bases, with 17 bases between. CDR3 loop: CASSSGSGAIQPQHF. The CDR3 DNA sequence: TGTGCCAGCAGCAGCGGAAGTGGGGCGATTCAGCCCCAGCATTTT.

This clone was detected only once. The chain links TRBV19 to TRBJ1-5; TRBD1 is a possible D gene (6 bases). The V end was cut by 8 bases, the J end by 4 bases, with 15 bases between. This CDR3 comprises 14 residues. Looked up from germline, CDR1 is LNHDA and CDR2 is SQIVND (reference sequence). CDR3 protein: CASDPQGSNQPQHF. In nucleotides, the CDR3 is TGTGCCAGTGACCCACAGGGATCGAATCAGCCCCAGCATTTT.

J is TRBJ1-5 and V is TRBV5-6; the match to TRBD1 covers 8 bases. This CDR3 has 16 amino acids. The ends lost 0 bases at V and 5 bases at J; junction bases unmatched: 7. Germline CDR1 is SGHDT and CDR2 is YYEEEE. The CDR3, as DNA: TGTGCCAGCAGCTTGGGCACAGGGGGGCCCTATCAGCCCCAGCATTTT. Amino acid sequence: CASSLGTGGPYQPQHF.

This chain joins TRBV7-2 and TRBJ2-2, with D perhaps TRBD2 (5 bases). Germline lookup yields CDR1 SGHTA and CDR2 FQGNSA. V was trimmed by 1 base and J by 4 bases, leaving 10 bases between them. This CDR3 is 15 amino acids long. DNA for the CDR3: TGTGCCAGCAGCTTAGTCGGGGATGGCACCGGGGAGCTGTTTTTT. Its protein product is CASSLVGDGTGELFF.

V gene TRBV5-4 combines with J gene TRBJ2-2; 9 bases agree with TRBD2. Germline trimming cut 4 bases from V and 4 bases from J; bases unmatched to any gene: 8. This CDR3 spans 16 amino acids. CDR1 is SGHNT and CDR2 is YYREEE in the germline V gene (reference sequence). CDR3 sequence reads: CASSEPGTSSTGELFF. The CDR3 nucleotides read TGTGCCAGCAGCGAACCCGGGACTAGCAGCACCGGGGAGCTGTTTTTT.

V gene TRBV29-1 combines with J gene TRBJ2-2, with D perhaps TRBD2 (7 bases). The CDR3 spans 15 residues. V dropped 5 bases and J dropped 2 bases, with 15 bases sitting between them. Germline CDR1 SQVTM, CDR2 ANQGSEA. DNA of the CDR3: TGCAGCGTTAGGGGGGGACGGGGTAACACCGGGGAGCTGTTTTTT. This encodes CSVRGGRGNTGELFF.

J is TRBJ1-4 and V is TRBV12-3 or TRBV12-4, with D unresolved. Trimming took 6 bases from V and 6 from J, leaving 5 bases between them. This CDR3 has 11 amino acids. The CDR3 DNA is TGTGCCAGCAGCCTGGATGAAAAACTGTTTTTT. Amino acids: CASSLDEKLFF.

J is TRBJ1-2 and V is TRBV6-4, with 7 bases matching TRBD1. Germline V gives CDR1 MRHNA, CDR2 SNTAGT. V trimming: 6 bases; J trimming: 4 bases; junction bases outside the gene matches: 5. This CDR3 spans 13 amino acids. The CDR3 DNA reads TGTGCCAGCAGGAGGGGGCCGGCCTATGGCTACACCTTC. Translation gives CASRRGPAYGYTF.

V and J are TRBV18 and TRBJ1-2; D is possibly TRBD1 (5 bases). Germline loops: CDR1 KGHSH, CDR2 LQKENI. The germline V and J ends were trimmed by 6 bases and 1 base, with 15 bases remaining between them. The CDR3 has 15 residues. CDR3 amino acids: CASSPGAEINYGYTF. The CDR3 region has the DNA TGTGCCAGCTCGCCCGGGGCAGAAATTAACTATGGCTACACCTTC.

The chain combines TRBV19 with TRBJ1-2; 10 nucleotides line up with TRBD1. The V gene end was trimmed by 0 bases and the J gene end by 9 bases; junction bases not matched to a gene: 4. Germline CDR1 is LNHDA and CDR2 is SQIVND (reference sequence). The CDR3 is 14 residues long. Here the CDR3 reads CASSIEWDRGRYTF. The CDR3 DNA sequence: TGTGCCAGTAGTATAGAGTGGGACAGGGGTCGCTACACCTTC. Complete variable domain (other parts from reference TRBV19 and TRBJ1-2): DGGITQSPKYLFRKEGQNVTLSCEQNLNHDAMYWYRQDPGQGLRLIYYSQIVNDFQKGDIAEGYSVSREKKESFPLTVTSAQKNPTAFYLCASSIEWDRGRYTFGSGTRLTVV.

V is TRBV15 and J is TRBJ2-5; D is uncertain. This CDR3 has 10 residues. Trimming left V 6 bases short and J 5 bases short, with 4 bases between. Germline loops: CDR1 LNHNV, CDR2 YYDKDF (reference sequence). CDR3 amino acids: CATRWETQYF. Here the CDR3 DNA reads TGTGCCACCAGATGGGAGACCCAGTACTTC. Supplemented by reference TRBV15 and TRBJ2-5, the full variable domain reads DAMVIQNPRYQVTQFGKPVTLSCSQTLNHNVMYWYQQKSSQAPKLLFHYYDKDFNNEADTPDNFQSRRPNTSFCFLDIRSPGLGDTAMYLCATRWETQYFGPGTRLLVL.

V and J are TRBV28 and TRBJ2-6; a weak D match, TRBD2 (5 bases). The CDR3 spans 16 residues. The ends were cut back, 4 bases at V and 3 bases at J, with 13 bases in the middle. From germline, CDR1 is MDHEN and CDR2 SYDVKM. The CDR3 nucleotides are TGTGCCAGCAGTTCTAACGGGGTGCGTGGGGCCAACGTCCTGACTTTC. Amino acid sequence: CASSSNGVRGANVLTF.

The J gene is TRBJ1-2, the V gene TRBV4-1; D not certain. V was pared by 0 bases and J by 2 bases, with 7 bases between. This CDR3 comprises 14 residues. Per germline, CDR1 MGHRA and CDR2 YSYEKL. CDR3 nucleotide sequence: TGCGCCAGCAGCCAAGAGGAGGTAAACTATGGCTACACCTTC. Its translation is CASSQEEVNYGYTF.

The genes are TRBV7-2 and TRBJ2-7, with D possibly being TRBD1 or TRBD2 (6 bases each). Germline V gene sequence: CDR1 SGHTA, CDR2 FQGNSA. V gave up 5 bases and J gave up 4 bases, with 15 bases separating them. CDR3 length equals 14 residues. CDR3 protein: CASSISGGQYEQYF. CDR3 DNA sequence: TGTGCCAGCAGCATTAGTGGGGGGCAGTACGAGCAGTACTTC. The full variable domain, with the rest looked up from reference TRBV7-2 and TRBJ2-7, is GAGVSQSPSNKVTEKGKDVELRCDPISGHTALYWYRQSLGQGLEFLIYFQGNSAPDKSGLPSDRFSAERTGGSVSTLTIQRTQQEDSAVYLCASSISGGQYEQYFGPGTRLTVT.

This chain links TRBV28 with TRBJ1-3; D is uncertain. CDR3 length equals 13 residues. V dropped 6 bases and J dropped 1 base, with 7 bases sitting between them. Germline CDR1 is MDHEN and CDR2 is SYDVKM. CDR3 sequence (DNA): TGTGCCAGCAGCCTGACGTCTGGAAACACCATATATTTT. It codes for CASSLTSGNTIYF. Complete variable domain (other parts from reference TRBV28 and TRBJ1-3): DVKVTQSSRYLVKRTGEKVFLECVQDMDHENMFWYRQDPGLGLRLIYFSYDVKMKEKGDIPEGYSVSREKKERFSLILESASTNQTSMYLCASSLTSGNTIYFGEGSWLTVV.